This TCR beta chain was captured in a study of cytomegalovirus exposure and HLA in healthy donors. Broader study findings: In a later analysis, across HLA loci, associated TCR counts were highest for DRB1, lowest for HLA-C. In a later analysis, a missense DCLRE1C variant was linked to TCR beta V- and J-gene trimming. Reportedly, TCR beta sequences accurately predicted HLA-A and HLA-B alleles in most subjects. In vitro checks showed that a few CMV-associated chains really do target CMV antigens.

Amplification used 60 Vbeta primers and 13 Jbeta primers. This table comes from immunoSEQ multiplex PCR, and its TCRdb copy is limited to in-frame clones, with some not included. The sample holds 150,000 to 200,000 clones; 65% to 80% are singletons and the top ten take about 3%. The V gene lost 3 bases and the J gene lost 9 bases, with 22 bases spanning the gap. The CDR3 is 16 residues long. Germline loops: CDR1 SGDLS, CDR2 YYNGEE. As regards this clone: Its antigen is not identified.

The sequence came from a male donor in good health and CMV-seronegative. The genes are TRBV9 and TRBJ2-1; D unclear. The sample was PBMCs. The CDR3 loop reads CASSANSSPYRSEQFF. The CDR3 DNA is TGTGCCAGCAGCGCAAATTCGTCGCCCTATAGGAGTGAGCAGTTCTTC.